This TCR beta chain is from a study of blood T cell repertoires in COVID-19. On the study more broadly: Acute-phase and convalescent COVID-19 samples originated in the United States, Italy and Spain.

This CDR3 spans 13 amino acids. Germline lookup yields CDR1 MNHEY and CDR2 SMNVEV (reference sequence). V lost 11 bases and J lost 1, with 15 bases in between. Only in-frame clones appear in the TCRdb table, and some are missing; sequencing was by immunoSEQ multiplex PCR. This table has 55,000 to 95,000 clones, 75% to 85% appearing once. This clonotype originated in a woman between 70 and 85 years old with acute or convalescent COVID-19. The chain uses TRBV27 and TRBJ2-7, with D tentatively TRBD1 (6 bases). The sequencing sample was made of peripheral blood. DNA of the CDR3: TGTGCCGTCAGGGGTGACTCGTCCTACGAGCAGTACTTC. This sequence encodes CAVRGDSSYEQYF.